This T cell receptor (beta chain) was documented in a study of cytomegalovirus exposure and HLA in healthy donors. Background on the study: A prior study identified approximately 110 million unique TCR beta sequences from about 200 million T cells.

Study-level results: Earlier analysis yielded a pattern in which most TCR beta V segments were productive about 90% or about 30% of the time. When presence/absence was analysed, sequencing depth was taken to be roughly uniform across donors.

V shed 4 bases and J shed 5 bases, with 12 bases lying between them. Germline CDR1 SEHNR, CDR2 FQNEAQ (reference sequence). The CDR3 is 15 amino acids. Researchers ran the PCR with 60 Vbeta and 13 Jbeta primers. Only in-frame clones appear in the TCRdb table, and some are missing; sequencing was by immunoSEQ multiplex PCR. The sample gives around 150,000 clones, roughly 89% of which show up once; roughly 5.2% is in the top ten. This clone was seen a single time. Antigen specificity is unknown. The specimen was PBMCs. The chain recombines TRBV7-9 with TRBJ1-6, with D possibly TRBD1 on 6 matching bases. The TCR sequence derives from a woman younger than 45 in good health and CMV-seronegative. The CDR3 loop reads CASSSRDTDNSPLHF. CDR3 sequence (DNA): TGTGCCAGCAGCTCCCGGGACACCGATAATTCACCCCTCCACTTT.